This is a list of T cell receptor beta chains from one sample in a study of T cell repertoires in cytomegalovirus infection. TCRdb analysed the reads with MiXCR anew, one entry per CDR3 protein. The table lists 200,000 to 300,000 distinct CDR3 sequences, roughly 10% of them singletons, with roughly 15% in the top ten. Sequenced input: PBMCs. The receptors were sampled from a human donor in good health (CMV status not recorded). Some clones in this sample may be carry-over from other donors' samples. Both conserved end residues are part of each CDR3. Each record gives: J gene, D gene, V gene, clone size, CDR3 DNA, CDR3 protein. The D gene is left open where the match is weak. A row's size may be missing; if present it is once, few, many or a size class.

TRBJ2-7,-,TRBV7-8,many,TGTGCCAGCAGCTTAGAGGACTACGAGCAGTACTTC,CASSLEDYEQYF
TRBJ2-3,-,TRBV7-9,few,TGTGCCAGCAGCTTACGAAAGTCTGGAATTAGCACAGATACGCAGTATTTT,CASSLRKSGISTDTQYF
TRBJ1-2,-,TRBV6-6,few,TGTGCCAGCAGCCCGGACAGCCGCTATGGCTACACCTTC,CASSPDSRYGYTF
TRBJ1-5,-,TRBV4-3,many,TGCGCCAGCAGCCAAGGGGCAGGGAGTGTTGGCAATCAGCCCCAGCATTTT,CASSQGAGSVGNQPQHF
TRBJ2-3,TRBD2,TRBV28,many,TGTGCCAGCAGTTTCCGGCGGGGGGGCCACGATACGCAGTATTTT,CASSFRRGGHDTQYF
TRBJ2-7,-,TRBV7-6,-,TGTGCCAGCTCCCGAGGGGACCCGGGGGACGAGCAGTACTTC,CASSRGDPGDEQYF
TRBJ1-2,-,TRBV30,-,TGTGCCTGGGGGAAGCCTAATACTAACTATGGCTACACCTTC,CAWGKPNTNYGYTF
TRBJ2-2,TRBD2,TRBV11-3,many,TGTGCCAGCAGCTCAACTAGCGGGGGCCAGGGGGAGCTGTTTTTT,CASSSTSGGQGELFF
TRBJ1-1,-,TRBV6-6,-,TGTGCCAGCAGCGCGGGGACCCCGGGGGCCACTGAAGCTTTCTTT,CASSAGTPGATEAFF
TRBJ1-5,-,TRBV7-2,many,TGTGCCAGCAGCCCAATGGGGGCGGGATATAGCAATCAGCCCCAGCATTTT,CASSPMGAGYSNQPQHF
TRBJ1-3,-,TRBV28,few,TGTGCCAGCAGTTCGGCGGAAGCCTCTGGAAACACCATATATTTT,CASSSAEASGNTIYF
TRBJ2-3,TRBD2,TRBV7-2,-,TGTGCCAGCAGCTTAGCGTTCGGGGCCAGCGGGACTACGCAGTATTTT,CASSLAFGASGTTQYF
TRBJ1-6,TRBD1,TRBV18,many,TGTGCCAGCTCACCCCAGGGGGCACTTAATTCACCCCTCCACTTT,CASSPQGALNSPLHF
TRBJ2-7,TRBD2,TRBV27,many,TGTGCCAGCAGCTTCGGACTAGCGGGATATCCGCAGTACTTC,CASSFGLAGYPQYF
TRBJ1-1,-,TRBV7-8,many,TGTGCCAGCAGCTTAGGAGGGATTGAAGCTTTCTTT,CASSLGGIEAFF
TRBJ1-2,-,TRBV29-1,few,TGCAGCGTGGCGAAGACAGTAGGCTATGGCTACACCTTC,CSVAKTVGYGYTF
TRBJ1-1,TRBD1,TRBV6-2/TRBV6-3,many,TGTGCCAGCAGTTACGGGGCGACAGGGGGACCGAACACTGAAGCTTTCTTT,CASSYGATGGPNTEAFF
TRBJ2-1,-,TRBV7-2,many,TGTGCCAGCAGAGAGGGGGGCAAATCCTACAATGAGCAGTTCTTC,CASREGGKSYNEQFF
TRBJ1-6,TRBD1,TRBV5-1,many,TGCGCCAGCAGCTTGGGAGGGGACAGTCCTAATTCACCCCTCCACTTT,CASSLGGDSPNSPLHF
TRBJ2-5,-,TRBV6-1,-,TGTGCCAGCAGTAAATCCGAGACCCAGTACTTC,CASSKSETQYF
TRBJ2-7,-,TRBV6-5,few,TGTGCCAGCAGTTACTCGCCCCTCGTGGGGCAGTACTTC,CASSYSPLVGQYF
TRBJ1-1,-,TRBV28,-,TGTGCCAGCAGCCCGACTAGGGGGGAAACTGAAGCTTTCTTT,CASSPTRGETEAFF
TRBJ1-2,-,TRBV7-6,many,TGTGCCAGCAGCTCTCAGACCGCGCCCGGGGGCTACACCTTC,CASSSQTAPGGYTF
TRBJ1-2,-,TRBV30,many,TGTGCCTGGAGTGGGGGGAGTTGGGGCTACACCTTC,CAWSGGSWGYTF
TRBJ2-1,-,TRBV7-2,many,TGTGCCAGCAGCTTACTGAGACTAGGCCTGGCTGAGCAGTTCTTC,CASSLLRLGLAEQFF
TRBJ1-5,-,TRBV10-2,once,TGCGCCAGCAGGTATGGACAAGGCAATCAGCCCCAGCATTTT,CASRYGQGNQPQHF
TRBJ1-2,TRBD1,TRBV5-1,-,TGCGCCAGCAGCTTATCTTCCCGGACAGGGCTTGGCTACACCTTC,CASSLSSRTGLGYTF
TRBJ2-1,-,TRBV20-1,-,TGCAGTGCTACTAGTCCCAGCTCCTACAATGAGCAGTTCTTC,CSATSPSSYNEQFF
TRBJ2-1,-,TRBV7-2,many,TGTGCCAGCAGCTTAATGAGGGAAACCTACAATGAGCAGTTCTTC,CASSLMRETYNEQFF
TRBJ1-3,-,TRBV12-3/TRBV12-4,-,TGTGCCAGCAGTAAACAGGCGGTCGACTCTGGAAACACCATATATTTT,CASSKQAVDSGNTIYF
TRBJ1-4,-,TRBV7-2,many,TGTGCCAGCAGCTTAGGAGTTGGGCGGAGAAAAAATGAAAAACTGTTTTTT,CASSLGVGRRKNEKLFF
TRBJ2-6,-,TRBV28,-,TGTGCCAGCAGTTCCGGAACCAGCTCTGGGGCCAACGTCCTGACTTTC,CASSSGTSSGANVLTF
TRBJ2-7,TRBD2,TRBV6-6,few,TGTGCCAGCAGTGGACTAGCGGGGGCGCGCTACGAGCAGTACTTC,CASSGLAGARYEQYF
TRBJ2-7,-,TRBV7-2,many,TGTGCCAGCAGCTTAGCGGTCGGGGACGAGCAGTACTTC,CASSLAVGDEQYF
TRBJ2-1,TRBD2,TRBV19,-,TGTGCCAGTAGTTTCATCGGGACTAGCGGGCGAATGAATGAGCAGTTCTTC,CASSFIGTSGRMNEQFF
TRBJ1-1,-,TRBV7-2,many,TGTGCCAGCAGCTTCTATTCAGACACTGAAGCTTTCTTT,CASSFYSDTEAFF